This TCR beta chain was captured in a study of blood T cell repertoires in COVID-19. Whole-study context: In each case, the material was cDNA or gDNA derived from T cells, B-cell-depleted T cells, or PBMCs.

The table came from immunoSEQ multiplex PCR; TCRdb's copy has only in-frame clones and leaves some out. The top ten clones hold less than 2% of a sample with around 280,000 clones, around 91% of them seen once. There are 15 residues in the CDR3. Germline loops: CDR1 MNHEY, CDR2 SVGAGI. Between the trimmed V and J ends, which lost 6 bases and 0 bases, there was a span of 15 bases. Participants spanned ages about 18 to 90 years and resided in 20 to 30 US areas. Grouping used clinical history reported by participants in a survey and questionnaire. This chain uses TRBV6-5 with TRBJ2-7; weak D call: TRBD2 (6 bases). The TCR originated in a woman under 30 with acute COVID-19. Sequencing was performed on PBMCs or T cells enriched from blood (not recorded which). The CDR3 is CASRERSGPSYEQYF. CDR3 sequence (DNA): TGTGCCAGCAGGGAGCGAAGCGGGCCCTCCTACGAGCAGTACTTC.